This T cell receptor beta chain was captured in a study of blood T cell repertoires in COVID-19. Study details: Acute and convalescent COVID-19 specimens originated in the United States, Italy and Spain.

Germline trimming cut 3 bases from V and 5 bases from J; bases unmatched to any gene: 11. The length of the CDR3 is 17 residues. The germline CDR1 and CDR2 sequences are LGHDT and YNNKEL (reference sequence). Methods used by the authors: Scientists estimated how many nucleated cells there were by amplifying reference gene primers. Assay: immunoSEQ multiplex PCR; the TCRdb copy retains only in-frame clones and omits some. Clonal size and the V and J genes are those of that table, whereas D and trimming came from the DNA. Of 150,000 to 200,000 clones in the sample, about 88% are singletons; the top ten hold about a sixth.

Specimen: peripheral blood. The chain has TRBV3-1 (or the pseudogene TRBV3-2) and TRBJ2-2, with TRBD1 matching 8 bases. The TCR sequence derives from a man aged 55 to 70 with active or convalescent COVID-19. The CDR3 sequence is CASSQSSGGGGTGELFF. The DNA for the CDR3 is TGTGCCAGCAGCCAGAGTTCAGGGGGCGGAGGAACCGGGGAGCTGTTTTTT.